This TCR beta chain was profiled in a study of siplizumab effects on memory and regulatory T cells. The germline V gene encodes CDR1 SGHDT and CDR2 YYEEEE. The CDR3 is 15 residues long. The J segment lost 6 bases and the V segment lost 3 bases, leaving 9 bases of the junction unmatched. Comments on this clone: Its antigen is currently unknown.

Study-wide findings and caveats: Memory cells seemed less diverse than naive T cells, which also seemed major contributors to the alloresponse.

Assaying covered 85,000 to 100,000 TCR templates per sample. Clones were read by immunoSEQ multiplex PCR, and TCRdb kept only the in-frame ones, dropping some. The sample gives over 100,000 clones, 80% to 95% of which show up once; 0.9% to 1.3% is in the top ten. The source is a human donor in good health. The rearrangement uses TRBV5-6 and TRBJ2-7; 10 nucleotides align to TRBD1. The specimen was CD4+ T cells sorted from blood. CDR3 nucleotides: TGTGCCAGCAGCTACCGGGACAGGGGATTCTCCGAGCAGTACTTC. The encoded protein is CASSYRDRGFSEQYF.